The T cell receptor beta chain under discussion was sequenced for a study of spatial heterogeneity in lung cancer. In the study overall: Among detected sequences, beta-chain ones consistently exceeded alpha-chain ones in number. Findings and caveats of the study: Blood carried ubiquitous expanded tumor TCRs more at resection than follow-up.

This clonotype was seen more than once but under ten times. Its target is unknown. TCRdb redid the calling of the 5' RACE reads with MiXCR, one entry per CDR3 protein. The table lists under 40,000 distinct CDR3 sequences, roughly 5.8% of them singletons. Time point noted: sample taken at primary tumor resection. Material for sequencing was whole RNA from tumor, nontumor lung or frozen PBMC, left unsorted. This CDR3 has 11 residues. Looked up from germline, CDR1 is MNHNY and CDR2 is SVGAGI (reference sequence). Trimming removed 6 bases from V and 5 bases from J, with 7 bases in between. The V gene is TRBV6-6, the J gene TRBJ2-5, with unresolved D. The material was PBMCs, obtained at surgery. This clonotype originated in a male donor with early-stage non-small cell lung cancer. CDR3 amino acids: CASRTTETQYF. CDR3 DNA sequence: TGTGCCAGCAGGACCACGGAGACCCAGTACTTC.